A selection of T cell receptor beta chains follows, all from one sample in a study of early T cells in non-severe SARS-CoV-2 infection. Each CDR3 protein is one row after TCRdb ran MiXCR on the 5' RACE reads. Among 85,000 to 100,000 distinct CDR3 sequences, 16% were seen once, and the ten largest hold roughly 1.2%. The sequenced material came from whole blood. The receptors here all came from an adult who was a healthcare worker with PCR-confirmed SARS-CoV-2 infection or an uninfected control (not recorded which). CDR3s include the opening cysteine and the closing phenylalanine or tryptophan. The D gene is left open where the match is weak. The size entry is marked missing in some rows and otherwise reads once, few, many or a size class.

d_call,v_call,j_call,clone_size,cdr3_aa,cdr3_nt
TRBD1,TRBV5-4,TRBJ2-3,few,CASSQDRVRTDTQYF,TGTGCCAGCAGCCAAGACAGGGTGCGCACAGATACGCAGTATTTT
.,TRBV4-3,TRBJ2-3,.,CASSQVRDSYATDTQYF,TGCGCCAGCAGCCAAGTCAGGGATAGTTATGCCACAGATACGCAGTATTTT
.,TRBV7-2,TRBJ2-1,many,CASSLSQNEQFF,TGTGCCAGCAGCTTATCACAAAATGAGCAGTTCTTC
.,TRBV20-1,TRBJ1-1,few,CSARSQLNTEAFF,TGCAGTGCTAGATCACAGCTGAACACTGAAGCTTTCTTT
.,TRBV7-8,TRBJ2-7,few,CASSLPGSSLGQYF,TGTGCCAGCAGCTTACCGGGATCCTCCTTGGGGCAGTACTTC
TRBD2,TRBV18,TRBJ2-1,.,CASSPVREEQFF,TGTGCCAGCTCACCTGTGCGGGAGGAGCAGTTCTTC
TRBD2,TRBV14,TRBJ2-5,few,CASSQKIRSSGGQETQYF,TGTGCCAGCAGCCAGAAGATACGAAGTAGCGGGGGGCAAGAGACCCAGTACTTC
.,TRBV4-3,TRBJ2-3,few,CASSQALGDPDTQYF,TGCGCCAGCAGCCAAGCCTTAGGAGACCCAGATACGCAGTATTTT
.,TRBV13,TRBJ2-7,.,CASSLGSRHEQYF,TGTGCCAGCAGCTTAGGCAGCCGTCACGAGCAGTACTTC
.,TRBV12-5,TRBJ2-1,many,CASGLTGGSNNEQFF,TGTGCTAGTGGTTTGACGGGGGGCAGTAACAATGAGCAGTTCTTC
.,TRBV12-3/TRBV12-4,TRBJ1-5,.,CASTAGSNQPQHF,TGTGCCAGCACCGCAGGCAGCAATCAGCCCCAGCATTTT
.,TRBV11-2,TRBJ1-4,few,CASSLAHSNEKLFF,TGTGCCAGCAGCTTAGCCCACAGTAATGAAAAACTGTTTTTT
.,TRBV29-1,TRBJ1-2,few,CSVVRGPYGYTF,TGCAGCGTCGTCAGGGGCCCCTATGGCTACACCTTC
.,TRBV30,TRBJ2-1,.,CAWTRLATYNEQFF,TGTGCCTGGACCAGGCTAGCGACATACAATGAGCAGTTCTTC
TRBD2,TRBV6-5,TRBJ2-1,few,CASSYSSSGSAWAEQFF,TGTGCCAGCAGTTACTCCTCTAGCGGGAGCGCCTGGGCTGAGCAGTTCTTC
.,TRBV20-1,TRBJ2-1,.,CSARGGSEQFF,TGCAGTGCTAGAGGCGGAAGCGAGCAGTTCTTC
.,TRBV6-2/TRBV6-3,TRBJ1-1,.,CASSSQLMNTEAFF,TGTGCCAGCAGTTCACAGTTAATGAACACTGAAGCTTTCTTT
.,TRBV4-3,TRBJ2-6,.,CASSQAEPGQLRSGANVLTF,TGCGCCAGCAGCCAAGCGGAACCGGGCCAACTCCGCTCTGGGGCCAACGTCCTGACTTTC
.,TRBV7-8,TRBJ2-1,.,CASSSAGGDKLSYNEQFF,TGTGCCAGCAGCTCTGCTGGCGGGGACAAACTCTCCTACAATGAGCAGTTCTTC
TRBD2,TRBV7-8,TRBJ2-2,.,CASSLGPGGPNGELFF,TGTGCCAGCAGCTTAGGACCGGGGGGGCCCAACGGGGAGCTGTTTTTT
TRBD2,TRBV12-3/TRBV12-4,TRBJ2-3,few,CASSLGGTSGPSSPDTQYF,TGTGCCAGCAGTTTAGGAGGGACTAGCGGCCCAAGCAGTCCAGATACGCAGTATTTT
TRBD1,TRBV28,TRBJ1-4,once,CASRPDRGNGVEKLFF,TGTGCCAGCAGGCCGGACAGGGGGAACGGTGTTGAAAAACTGTTTTTT
.,TRBV29-1,TRBJ2-2,.,CSVEPRYTGELFF,TGCAGCGTTGAACCCCGGTACACCGGGGAGCTGTTTTTT
.,TRBV7-9,TRBJ2-2,.,CASRPIGGNTGELFF,TGTGCCAGCAGACCGATAGGCGGGAACACCGGGGAGCTGTTTTTT
TRBD1,TRBV18,TRBJ1-1,.,CASSPRTGALITEVFF,TGTGCCAGCTCACCACGGACAGGGGCTTTAATCACTGAAGTTTTCTTT
TRBD2,TRBV20-1,TRBJ2-3,many,CSAREAGAISTDTQYF,TGCAGTGCTAGAGAAGCGGGGGCTATTAGCACAGATACGCAGTATTTT
TRBD1,TRBV12-3/TRBV12-4,TRBJ2-7,few,CASSFGDSPYEQYF,TGTGCCAGCAGTTTCGGGGACAGTCCCTACGAGCAGTACTTC
.,TRBV27,TRBJ2-6,few,CASSLSGESGANVLTF,TGTGCCAGCAGTTTATCGGGGGAGTCTGGGGCCAACGTCCTGACTTTC
TRBD1,TRBV25-1,TRBJ1-2,few,CASRGTGGKGNGYTF,TGTGCCAGCCGAGGGACAGGGGGAAAAGGGAATGGCTACACCTTC
TRBD2,TRBV6-2/TRBV6-3,TRBJ2-1,once,CASSYSSGSSYNEQFF,TGTGCCAGCAGTTACTCGAGCGGGAGCTCCTACAATGAGCAGTTCTTC
.,TRBV7-8,TRBJ1-6,few,CASSLLQGPGSPLHF,TGTGCCAGCAGCTTACTGCAGGGGCCGGGGTCACCCCTCCACTTT
.,TRBV18,TRBJ1-1,few,CASSPIGGMNTEAFF,TGTGCCAGCTCACCAATCGGAGGTATGAACACTGAAGCTTTCTTT
TRBD2,TRBV9,TRBJ2-5,.,CASSASGGVETQYF,TGTGCCAGCAGCGCCAGCGGGGGGGTTGAGACCCAGTACTTC
TRBD2,TRBV20-1,TRBJ2-7,.,CSAQLAGTYEQYF,TGCAGTGCTCAACTAGCGGGAACCTACGAGCAGTACTTC
TRBD2,TRBV27,TRBJ2-3,.,CASSLRLARVFDTQYF,TGTGCCAGCAGTTTACGACTAGCCCGAGTGTTTGATACGCAGTATTTT
TRBD2,TRBV7-2,TRBJ2-5,many,CASSLALASGGAEGTQYF,TGTGCCAGCAGCTTAGCGCTGGCTAGCGGGGGGGCCGAGGGGACCCAGTACTTC
TRBD2,TRBV20-1,TRBJ2-1,.,CSARGWASGRNEQFF,TGCAGTGCTAGGGGGTGGGCTAGCGGGAGAAATGAGCAGTTCTTC
TRBD1,TRBV20-1,TRBJ1-5,few,CSASPRDRVSSNQPQHF,TGCAGTGCTTCTCCCCGGGACAGGGTCTCTAGCAATCAGCCCCAGCATTTT